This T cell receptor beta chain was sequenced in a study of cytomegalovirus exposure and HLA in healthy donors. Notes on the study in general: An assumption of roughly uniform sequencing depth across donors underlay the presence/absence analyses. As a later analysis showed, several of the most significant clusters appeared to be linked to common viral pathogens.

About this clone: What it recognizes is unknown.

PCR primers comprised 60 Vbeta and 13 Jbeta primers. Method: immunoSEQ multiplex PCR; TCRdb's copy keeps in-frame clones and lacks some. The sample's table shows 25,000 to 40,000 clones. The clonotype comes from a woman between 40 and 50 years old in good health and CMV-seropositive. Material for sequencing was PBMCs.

The CDR3 region is CAISAVQGAAGELFF. As DNA, the CDR3 is TGTGCCATCAGTGCGGTACAGGGGGCAGCCGGGGAGCTGTTTTTT. The chain is built from TRBV10-3 and TRBJ2-2, with 9 bases matching TRBD1. V shed 4 bases and J 6 bases; nucleotides not matched to a gene: 6. Germline CDR1 is ENHRY and CDR2 is SYGVKD. The CDR3 spans 15 residues.